Sequencing of this TCR beta chain was carried out in a study of OX40 agonist ivuxolimab in advanced cancers. The repertoire was sequenced with immunoSEQ multiplex PCR; TCRdb's copy has only in-frame clones and lacks some. The sample consists of 50,000 to 75,000 clones, roughly 90% of them appearing once. CDR3 length: 16 amino acids. Looked up from germline, CDR1 is MGHRA and CDR2 is YSYEKL. V lost 1 base and J lost 1, with 11 bases in between. Systemic immunosuppression or a history of autoimmune disease excluded patients. Baseline was the first blood sampling point, followed by cycle 4 day 1 and cycle 7 day 1.

The material was CD4+ or CD8+ T cells sorted from blood, obtained in a trial of the OX40 agonist ivuxolimab. This sequence originates from an adult with an advanced solid tumor such as melanoma, head and neck, liver or kidney cancer. The chain is built from TRBV4-1 and TRBJ1-3, with TRBD1 as a possible D gene (5 bases). As DNA, the CDR3 is TGCGCCAGCAGCCAAGGAGCAGGGAAGTCTGGAAACACCATATATTTT. Protein: CASSQGAGKSGNTIYF.